This T cell receptor (beta chain) was captured by sequencing in a study of CD8+CD57+ T cells in acquired aplastic anemia. Genomic DNA acted as the template from which TCR beta VDJ combination and CDR3 sequence profiling were carried out. TCRdb itself ran the reads through MiXCR, one entry per CDR3 protein. This sample has 200,000 to 250,000 distinct CDR3 sequences, with 34% found just once. This clonotype was picked up many times. This CDR3 spans 12 amino acids. V lost 5 bases to trimming and J lost 3 bases, with 8 bases between them. Germline V gene sequence: CDR1 KGHSH, CDR2 LQKENI. The source is a human donor in good health, serving as a control. This chain connects TRBV18 to TRBJ2-7, with D perhaps matching TRBD1 (5 bases). Sequencing input: sorted CD4+, CD8+, or CD8+CD57+ T cells (not recorded which) from PBMCs. CDR3 sequence: CASSSDSYEQYF. CDR3 sequence (DNA): TGTGCCAGCTCATCTGACAGCTACGAGCAGTACTTC.